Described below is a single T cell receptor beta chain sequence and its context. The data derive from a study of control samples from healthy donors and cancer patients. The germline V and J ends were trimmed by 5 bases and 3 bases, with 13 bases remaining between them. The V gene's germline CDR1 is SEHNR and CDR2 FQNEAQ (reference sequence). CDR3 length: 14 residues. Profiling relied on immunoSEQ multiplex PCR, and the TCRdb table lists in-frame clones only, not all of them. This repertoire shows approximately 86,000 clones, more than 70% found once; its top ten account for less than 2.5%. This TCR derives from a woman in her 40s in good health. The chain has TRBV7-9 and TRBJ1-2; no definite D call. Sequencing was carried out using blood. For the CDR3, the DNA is TGTGCCAGCAGCCCCGTTAACAGCTACTATGGCTACACCTTC. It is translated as CASSPVNSYYGYTF.